Shown below are 29 T cell receptor beta chains from a single sample sequenced in a study of CD8+CD57+ T cells in acquired aplastic anemia. Flow cytometry had shown expanded CD8+CD57+ cells in the patients chosen for sequencing. Genomic DNA acted as the template from which TCR beta VDJ combination and CDR3 sequence profiling were carried out. TCRdb called the reads again in MiXCR, with one record for every CDR3 protein. This table holds about 250,000 distinct CDR3 sequences, around 45% found once. The sequencing sample was made of sorted CD4+, CD8+, or CD8+CD57+ T cells (not recorded which) from PBMCs. The receptors were sampled from a human donor with aplastic anemia.

Worth noting for this clonotype: The germline gene is not matched at one end of the junction; a read error may be the cause. The chain has TRBV9 and TRBJ2-7, with TRBD2 matching over 7 bases. The CDR3 has 14 amino acids. Germline values: CDR1 SGDLS, CDR2 YYNGEE. Written as DNA, the CDR3 is TGTGCCACCAGCTCGACGAGACTAGCCCGGGAGCAGTACTTC. The encoded protein is CATSSTRLAREQYF.

A remark on this clonotype: The junction shows a germline mismatch at one end, possibly a read error. The chain recombines TRBV7-6 with TRBJ2-1; TRBD1 agrees at 7 bases. CDR3 length: 16 residues. Germline V gene sequence: CDR1 SGHVS, CDR2 FNYEAQ. CDR3 amino acids: CASSPTPGGSVNEQFF. The CDR3 DNA is TGTGCTAGCAGCCCGACCCCAGGGGGTTCCGTCAATGAGCAGTTCTTC.

Judged by abundance, this clonotype is medium-sized. The gene calls are TRBV15 and TRBJ2-3; 11 nucleotides align to TRBD2. Trimming took 0 bases from V and 0 from J; bases not matched to a gene: 2. This CDR3 region has 17 residues. In germline, CDR1 is LNHNV, CDR2 YYDKDF (reference sequence). The CDR3 here is CATSRDSGGASTDTQYF. CDR3 DNA: TGTGCCACCAGCAGAGATAGCGGGGGGGCTAGCACAGATACGCAGTATTTT. Filled out from reference TRBV15 and TRBJ2-3, the complete variable domain reads DAMVIQNPRYQVTQFGKPVTLSCSQTLNHNVMYWYQQKSSQAPKLLFHYYDKDFNNEADTPDNFQSRRPNTSFCFLDIRSPGLGDTAMYLCATSRDSGGASTDTQYFGPGTRLTVL.

Many counts were recorded for this clonotype. V is TRBV19 and J is TRBJ2-1, with TRBD2 matching 7 bases. The CDR3 extends over 15 amino acids. The germline V gene has CDR1 LNHDA and CDR2 SQIVND (reference sequence). The V gene end was trimmed by 2 bases and the J gene end by 4 bases; junction bases not matched to a gene: 5. CDR3 bases: TGTGCCAGTAGTATAACAGCGGGGTCATACAATGAGCAGTTCTTC. Translating gives CASSITAGSYNEQFF.

This chain joins TRBV12-3 or TRBV12-4 and TRBJ1-2, with 8 nucleotides matching TRBD1. V shed 5 bases, J shed 8 bases, and the junction held 7 bases outside the gene matches. The CDR3 is made up of 13 amino acids. The CDR3 region has the DNA TGTGCCAGCAGTCGGACAGGGAGAATGGGCTACACCTTC. This translates into CASSRTGRMGYTF.

This chain links TRBV25-1 with TRBJ1-3, with unresolved D. Between the trimmed V and J ends, which lost 1 base and 3 bases, there was a span of 16 bases. The length of the CDR3 is 17 residues. Germline assignment: CDR1 MGHDK and CDR2 SYGVNS. The CDR3 nucleotides read TGTGCCAGCAGTGAATCCTCCCCCCAAGGCGGTGGAAACACCATATATTTT. Translated, it gives CASSESSPQGGGNTIYF. The whole variable domain, remainder taken from reference TRBV25-1 and TRBJ1-3, is EADIYQTPRYLVIGTGKKITLECSQTMGHDKMYWYQQDPGMELHLIHYSYGVNSTEKGDLSSESTVSRIRTEHFPLTLESARPSHTSQYLCASSESSPQGGGNTIYFGEGSWLTVV.

In the case of this clonotype: This sequence may be a read error, since a much larger clone differs from it by one base. The chain recombines TRBV5-1 with TRBJ2-1, with 14 bases matching TRBD2. CDR3 length: 16 residues. Germline values: CDR1 SGHRS, CDR2 YFSETQ. Here the CDR3 DNA reads TGCGCCAGCAGCCTGGGACTAGCGGGGGTGAACAATGAGCAGTCCTTC. Amino acid sequence: CASSLGLAGVNNEQSF.

Many counts were recorded for this clonotype. The V gene is TRBV11-2, the J gene TRBJ2-7, with 9 bases lining up with TRBD2. Germline CDR1 is SGHAT and CDR2 is FQNNGV. This CDR3 has 15 amino acids. With 2 bases clipped from V and 0 bases from J, the junction kept 2 bases outside the gene matches. CDR3 sequence (DNA): TGTGCCAGCAGCTTAAGCGGGGGGAGCTCCTACGAGCAGTACTTC. Protein sequence: CASSLSGGSSYEQYF.

The V call is TRBV5-1, the J call TRBJ1-1; 7 bases fit TRBD1. Germline trimming cut 4 bases from V and 5 bases from J; bases unmatched to any gene: 8. The germline V gene encodes CDR1 SGHRS and CDR2 YFSETQ. The CDR3 is 14 residues long. CDR3 DNA sequence: TGCGCCAGCAGCCAAGGACAGGTGGGGACTGAAGCTTTCTTT. It encodes CASSQGQVGTEAFF.

This clonotype was picked up many times. The chain carries TRBV15 and TRBJ2-5; D gene ambiguous. Trimming took 1 base from V and 2 from J, leaving 20 bases between them. The CDR3 is 18 residues long. The germline V gene has CDR1 LNHNV and CDR2 YYDKDF (reference sequence). The CDR3 sequence: CATSRGGNTWGRQETQYF. CDR3 bases: TGTGCCACCAGCAGAGGTGGGAACACATGGGGTAGGCAAGAGACCCAGTACTTC.

This clonotype was detected many times. The chain recombines TRBV19 with TRBJ2-7, with a possible D match to TRBD2 (6 bases). V dropped 3 bases and J dropped 2 bases, with 11 bases sitting between them. This CDR3 contains 14 residues. CDR1 and CDR2 (germline): LNHDA, SQIVND (reference sequence). CDR3 residues: CASSMAGSPYEQYF. Here the CDR3 DNA reads TGTGCCAGTAGTATGGCGGGATCGCCCTACGAGCAGTACTTC.

V and J are TRBV7-9 and TRBJ2-7; D call uncertain. CDR1 and CDR2 from the germline V gene are SEHNR and FQNEAQ (reference sequence). This CDR3 has 15 residues. With 2 bases removed from V and 9 bases from J, the gap between germline ends came to 20 bases. CDR3 in amino acids: CASSLKSTAKDVQYF. CDR3 coding DNA: TGTGCCAGCAGCTTAAAGAGCACAGCCAAGGACGTGCAGTACTTC.

The rearrangement links TRBV7-2 to TRBJ2-5; no clear D gene. Per germline, CDR1 SGHTA and CDR2 FQGNSA. Trimming removed 2 bases from V and 7 bases from J, with 14 bases in between. The CDR3 runs 14 residues. CDR3 coding DNA: TGTGCCAGCAGCTTATCCCCCTCAGAAGTGACCCAGTACTTC. It codes for CASSLSPSEVTQYF.

This clonotype has just one count. The chain recombines TRBV10-3 with TRBJ1-5; D is uncertain. The CDR3 runs 21 residues. V lost 6 bases and J 11 bases, leaving 41 bases between the germline ends. Germline V CDR1 and CDR2: ENHRY, SYGVKD. The DNA for the CDR3 is TGTGCCATCAGCGCGGACGGATCTAATGAAAAACTGTTTTTTAGCAGTGGAACCCAGCATTTT. Translating gives CAISADGSNEKLFFSSGTQHF.

Details on this clonotype: One end of the junction is discordant with germline, which a read error may explain. The chain carries TRBV20-1 and TRBJ2-2; possible D gene TRBD2, 6 bases. This CDR3 is built from 14 residues. CDR1 and CDR2 from the germline V gene are DFQATT and SNEGSKA (reference sequence). This CDR3 reads CSARGPGDTGELFF. CDR3 bases: TGCAGTGCCAGAGGACCGGGGGATACCGGGGAGCTGTTTTTT.

The CDR3 loop is CSARAFGDSYNEQFF. The DNA of the CDR3 is TGCAGTGCTAGAGCCTTTGGGGACTCCTACAATGAGCAGTTCTTC. The V call is TRBV20-1, the J call TRBJ2-1; D call uncertain. V dropped 1 base and J dropped 0 bases, with 10 bases sitting between them. The CDR3 has 15 amino acids. Germline CDR1 is DFQATT and CDR2 is SNEGSKA (reference sequence).

This clonotype was found many times. J is TRBJ1-2 and V is TRBV7-9; no firm D call. Germline V gene data show CDR1 as SEHNR and CDR2 as FQNEAQ (reference sequence). The CDR3 spans 14 residues. V was clipped by 5 bases and J by 7 bases, with 17 bases between them. The CDR3: CASSDGKGSGGYTF. DNA of the CDR3: TGTGCCAGCAGCGACGGCAAGGGTTCTGGTGGCTACACCTTC.

The chain recombines TRBV24-1 with TRBJ1-2; 7 bases align to TRBD1. Germline V gene lookup returns CDR1 KGHDR and CDR2 SFDVKD. Trimming at V came to 11 bases and at J to 7 bases, leaving 6 bases not matched to a gene. The CDR3 length is 11 residues. Here the CDR3 DNA reads TGTGCCAATCGAGGGGGCTCTGGCTACACCTTC. Its translation is CANRGGSGYTF.

In its sample, this clonotype was seen many times. The rearrangement uses TRBV20-1 and TRBJ1-3; D uncertain. Germline V gene data show CDR1 as DFQATT and CDR2 as SNEGSKA (reference sequence). V gave up 6 bases and J gave up 3 bases, with 6 bases separating them. There are 11 residues in the CDR3. The CDR3 spells CSAINGNTIYF. The CDR3 nucleotides read TGCAGTGCCATCAATGGAAACACCATATATTTT.

This clonotype was counted at least ten times. The chain employs TRBV9 and TRBJ2-3; weak D call: TRBD2 (6 bases). The germline CDR1 and CDR2 sequences are SGDLS and YYNGEE. The CDR3 spans 14 residues. Trimming pared 0 bases from V and 4 bases from J, leaving 9 bases between. CDR3 residues: CASSVDGGSDTQYF. DNA of the CDR3: TGTGCCAGCAGCGTAGATGGGGGGTCAGATACGCAGTATTTT.

This clonotype was found many times. This chain connects TRBV7-2 to TRBJ2-3; D is unclear. This CDR3 spans 16 amino acids. V lost 1 base to trimming and J lost 0 bases, with 11 bases between them. The V gene's germline CDR1 is SGHTA and CDR2 FQGNSA. CDR3 in amino acids: CASSLGVARSTDTQYF. CDR3 coding DNA: TGTGCCAGCAGCTTAGGTGTGGCTAGAAGCACAGATACGCAGTATTTT.

This clonotype was counted ten times or more. The V call is TRBV7-2, the J call TRBJ1-2; D is ambiguous. In germline, CDR1 is SGHTA, CDR2 FQGNSA. Trimming removed 6 bases at V and 3 bases at J, with 17 bases between. The length of the CDR3 is 15 residues. The CDR3 sequence: CASRLNLGEDYGYTF. DNA for the CDR3: TGTGCCAGCAGGTTAAATTTGGGTGAGGACTATGGCTACACCTTC.

This chain links TRBV20-1 with TRBJ2-5, with 10 bases that match TRBD2. The V segment lost 3 bases and the J segment 4 bases; nucleotides outside the gene matches: 5. The length of the CDR3 is 14 residues. Germline V gene sequence: CDR1 DFQATT, CDR2 SNEGSKA (reference sequence). CDR3 region: CSARELAGPETQYF. The DNA of the CDR3 is TGCAGTGCTAGGGAACTAGCGGGGCCAGAGACCCAGTACTTC.

This clonotype was picked up many times. V and J are TRBV9 and TRBJ1-4; no definite D call. V was cut by 7 bases and J by 6 bases, with 16 bases left in between. From germline, CDR1 is SGDLS and CDR2 YYNGEE. CDR3 length equals 14 residues. This CDR3 is CASAEFGDDEKLFF. DNA of the CDR3: TGTGCCAGCGCCGAGTTCGGGGATGATGAAAAACTGTTTTTT.

There are many counts of this clonotype. The V and J genes are TRBV6-5 and TRBJ2-7; the D is unclear. The CDR3 has 15 amino acids. Germline CDR1 is MNHEY and CDR2 is SVGAGI. The ends were cut back, 5 bases at V and 0 bases at J, with 14 bases in the middle. This CDR3 is CASSPQDRGSYEQYF. CDR3 in DNA: TGTGCCAGCAGTCCCCAGGATCGAGGCTCCTACGAGCAGTACTTC.

V usage is TRBV20-1 and J usage is TRBJ1-1, with TRBD1 matching 9 bases. After removal of 2 bases from V and 1 base from J, the junction contained 8 bases not matched to a gene. CDR3 length equals 16 residues. Germline assignment: CDR1 DFQATT and CDR2 SNEGSKA (reference sequence). The CDR3 DNA reads TGCAGTGCTAGATTTACAGGGGGCGCATGGAACACTGAAGCTTTCTTT. Translating gives CSARFTGGAWNTEAFF.

On this clonotype itself: A single base separates this from a much larger clone, so it may be a read error. The rearrangement links TRBV20-1 to TRBJ2-1; weak D call: TRBD2 (6 bases). Per germline, CDR1 DFQATT and CDR2 SNEGSKA (reference sequence). The CDR3 loop spans 14 amino acids. Trimming took 5 bases from V and 8 from J, leaving 19 bases between them. CDR3 in amino acids: CSAHRDFSPDEQFF. The DNA for the CDR3 is TGCAGTGCTCACCGGGACTTTTCGCCCGATGAGCAGTTCTTC.

This clonotype was counted at least ten times. V gene TRBV7-9 combines with J gene TRBJ2-3; 12 bases agree with TRBD2. V lost 7 bases to trimming and J lost 3 bases; unmatched junction nucleotides: 5. Germline V gives CDR1 SEHNR, CDR2 FQNEAQ (reference sequence). The CDR3 extends over 15 amino acids. The CDR3 DNA reads TGTGCCAGCATCCCCACTAGCGGGAGGACAGATACGCAGTATTTT. Translation gives CASIPTSGRTDTQYF.

A note on this clonotype: This may be a read error: a much more frequent sequence differs by one nucleotide. The chain employs TRBV10-1 and TRBJ2-1; the D is unclear. In germline, CDR1 is WNHNN, CDR2 SYGVQD (reference sequence). There are 14 residues in the CDR3. The CDR3 is CGSFSPSIYNEQFF. In DNA form, the CDR3 reads TGTGGCAGCTTCTCTCCGTCGATCTACAATGAGCAGTTCTTC.